This T cell receptor (beta chain) comes out of a study of blood T cell repertoires in COVID-19. Overall study context: COVID-19 samples from acute and convalescent phases originated in the United States, Italy and Spain. PBMCs, B-cell-depleted T cells, or T cells provided the cDNA or gDNA that made up the material.

Original handling: How many nucleated cells were present was estimated from reference gene primer amplification. TCRdb's table, derived via immunoSEQ multiplex PCR, lists solely in-frame clones and lacks some. Clone size and V and J calls were adopted from that table, with D and trimming inferred from the DNA. The sample yields around 60,000 clones, 70% to 90% seen once. The CDR3 runs 13 residues. Trimming cost V 4 bases and J 6 bases, with 12 bases left between them. Germline V gene lookup returns CDR1 MGHDK and CDR2 SYGVNS. The sequenced sample was peripheral blood. V usage is TRBV25-1 and J usage is TRBJ1-2; the D gene is possibly TRBD1 (5 bases). The origin of this receptor is a human donor in a cohort sampled during active COVID-19. The CDR3 nucleotides are TGTGCCAGCAGTGTCTCAGGGAGGCATGGCTACACCTTC. Its translation: CASSVSGRHGYTF.